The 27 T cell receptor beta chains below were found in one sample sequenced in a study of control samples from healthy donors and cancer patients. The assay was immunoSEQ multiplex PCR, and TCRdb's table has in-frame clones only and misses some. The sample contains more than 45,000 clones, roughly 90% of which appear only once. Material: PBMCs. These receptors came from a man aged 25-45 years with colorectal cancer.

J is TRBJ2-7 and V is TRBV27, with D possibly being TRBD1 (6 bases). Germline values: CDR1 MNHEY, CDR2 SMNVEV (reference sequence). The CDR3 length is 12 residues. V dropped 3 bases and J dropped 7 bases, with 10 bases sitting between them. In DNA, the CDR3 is TGTGCCAGCAGTTTTATGACAGGAGAGCAGTACTTC. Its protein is CASSFMTGEQYF.

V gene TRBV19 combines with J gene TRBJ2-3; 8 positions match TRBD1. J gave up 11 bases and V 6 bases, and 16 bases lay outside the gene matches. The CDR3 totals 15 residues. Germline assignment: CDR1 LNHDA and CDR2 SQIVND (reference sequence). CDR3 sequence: CASRSQGGLKDLQYF. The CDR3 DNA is TGTGCCAGTAGGTCACAGGGGGGCCTAAAAGATCTGCAGTATTTT. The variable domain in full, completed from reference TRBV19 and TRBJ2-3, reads DGGITQSPKYLFRKEGQNVTLSCEQNLNHDAMYWYRQDPGQGLRLIYYSQIVNDFQKGDIAEGYSVSREKKESFPLTVTSAQKNPTAFYLCASRSQGGLKDLQYFGPGTRLTVL.

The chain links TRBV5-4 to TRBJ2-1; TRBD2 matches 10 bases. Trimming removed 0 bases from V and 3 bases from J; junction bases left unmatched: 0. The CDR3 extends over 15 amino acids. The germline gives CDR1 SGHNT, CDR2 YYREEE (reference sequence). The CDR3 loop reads CASSLVAGGYNEQFF. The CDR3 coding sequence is TGTGCCAGCAGCTTGGTAGCGGGGGGCTACAATGAGCAGTTCTTC.

The CDR3 protein is CASSFPGANVLTF. The CDR3, as DNA: TGTGCCAGCAGTTTCCCTGGGGCCAACGTCCTGACTTTC. This rearrangement joins TRBV12-3 or TRBV12-4 to TRBJ2-6; D gene unclear. The CDR3 runs 13 residues. V was clipped by 3 bases and J by 2 bases, with 2 bases between them.

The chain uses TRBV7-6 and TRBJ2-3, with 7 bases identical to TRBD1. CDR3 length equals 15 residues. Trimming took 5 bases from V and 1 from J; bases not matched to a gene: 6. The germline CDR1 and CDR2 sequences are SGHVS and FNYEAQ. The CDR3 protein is CASSPGTDGTDTQYF. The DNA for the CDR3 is TGTGCCAGCAGCCCTGGGACAGACGGCACAGATACGCAGTATTTT.

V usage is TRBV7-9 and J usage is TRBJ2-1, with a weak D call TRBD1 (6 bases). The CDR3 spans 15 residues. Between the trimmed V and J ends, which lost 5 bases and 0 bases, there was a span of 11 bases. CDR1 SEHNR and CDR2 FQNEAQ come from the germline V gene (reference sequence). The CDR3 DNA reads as TGTGCCAGCAGCCTACAGGGTAGCTCCTACAATGAGCAGTTCTTC. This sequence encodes CASSLQGSSYNEQFF.

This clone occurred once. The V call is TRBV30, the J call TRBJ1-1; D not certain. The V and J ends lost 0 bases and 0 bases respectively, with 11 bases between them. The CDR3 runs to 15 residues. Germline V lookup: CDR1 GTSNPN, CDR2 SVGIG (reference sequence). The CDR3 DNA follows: TGTGCCTGGAGTGTACGGTCAGGATTGAACACTGAAGCTTTCTTT. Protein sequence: CAWSVRSGLNTEAFF.

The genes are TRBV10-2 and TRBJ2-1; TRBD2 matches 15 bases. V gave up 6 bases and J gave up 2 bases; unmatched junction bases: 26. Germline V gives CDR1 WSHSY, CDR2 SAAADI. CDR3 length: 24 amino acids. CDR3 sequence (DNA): TGCGCCAGCAGCGGAGATCGAATGCCCGGGACTAGCGGGGGGTTGGTGCGCCCCTACAATGAGCAGTTCTTC. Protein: CASSGDRMPGTSGGLVRPYNEQFF.

The CDR3 nucleotides read TGCGCCAGCAGCACGGGGCGCGGCCCTGCCGATAATTCACCCCTCCACTTT. It yields the protein CASSTGRGPADNSPLHF. The rearrangement links TRBV5-1 to TRBJ1-6; a possible D gene is TRBD1 (5 bases). This CDR3 has 17 amino acids. From germline, CDR1 is SGHRS and CDR2 YFSETQ. Trimming took 4 bases from V and 5 from J, leaving 19 bases between them.

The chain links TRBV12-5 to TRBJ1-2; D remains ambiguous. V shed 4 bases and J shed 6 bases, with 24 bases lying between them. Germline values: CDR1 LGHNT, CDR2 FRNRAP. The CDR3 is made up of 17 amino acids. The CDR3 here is CASGSSRGGENYDGYTF. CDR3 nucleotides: TGTGCTAGTGGTTCCTCCCGGGGAGGCGAGAATTATGATGGCTACACCTTC.

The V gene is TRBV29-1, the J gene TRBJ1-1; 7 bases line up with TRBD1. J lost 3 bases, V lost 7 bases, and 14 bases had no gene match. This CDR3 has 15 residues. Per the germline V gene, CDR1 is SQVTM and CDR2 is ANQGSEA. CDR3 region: CSAAKGGSADTEAFF. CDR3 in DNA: TGCAGCGCCGCTAAAGGGGGCTCGGCGGACACTGAAGCTTTCTTT.

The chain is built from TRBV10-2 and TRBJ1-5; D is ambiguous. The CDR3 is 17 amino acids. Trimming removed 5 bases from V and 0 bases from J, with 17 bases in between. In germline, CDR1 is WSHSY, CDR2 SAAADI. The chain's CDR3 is CASSYSSPFYSNQPQHF. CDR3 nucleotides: TGCGCCAGCAGTTACAGTTCCCCTTTTTATAGCAATCAGCCCCAGCATTTT.

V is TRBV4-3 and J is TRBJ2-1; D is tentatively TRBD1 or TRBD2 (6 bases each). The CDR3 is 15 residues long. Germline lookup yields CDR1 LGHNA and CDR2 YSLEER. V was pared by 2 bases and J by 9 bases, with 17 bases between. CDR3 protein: CASSQRALQGGEQFF. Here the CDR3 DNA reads TGCGCCAGCAGCCAACGGGCTTTACAGGGAGGTGAGCAGTTCTTC.

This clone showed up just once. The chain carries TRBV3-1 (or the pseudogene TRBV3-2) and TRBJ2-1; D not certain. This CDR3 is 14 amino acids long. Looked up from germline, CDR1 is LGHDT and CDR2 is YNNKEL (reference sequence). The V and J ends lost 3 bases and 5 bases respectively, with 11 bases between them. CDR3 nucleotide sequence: TGTGCCAGCAGCCACACAGTAGGGCACAATGAGCAGTTCTTC. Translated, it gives CASSHTVGHNEQFF.

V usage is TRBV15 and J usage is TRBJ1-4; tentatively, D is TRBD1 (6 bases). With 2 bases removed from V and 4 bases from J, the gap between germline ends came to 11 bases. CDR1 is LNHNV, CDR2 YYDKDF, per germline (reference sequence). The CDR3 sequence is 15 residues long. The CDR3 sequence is CATSRLDSYNEKLFF. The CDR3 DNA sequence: TGTGCCACCAGCAGACTGGACAGCTATAATGAAAAACTGTTTTTT.

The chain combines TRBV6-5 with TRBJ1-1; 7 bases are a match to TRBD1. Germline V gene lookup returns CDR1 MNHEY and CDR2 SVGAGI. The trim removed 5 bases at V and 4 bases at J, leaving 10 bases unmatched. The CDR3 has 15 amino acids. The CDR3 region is CASSQWTGLATEAFF. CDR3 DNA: TGTGCCAGCAGTCAATGGACAGGTTTGGCCACTGAAGCTTTCTTT.

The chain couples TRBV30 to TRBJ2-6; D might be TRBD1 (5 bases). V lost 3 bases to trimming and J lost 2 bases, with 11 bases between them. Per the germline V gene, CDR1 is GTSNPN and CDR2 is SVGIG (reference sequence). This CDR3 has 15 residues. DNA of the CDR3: TGTGCCTGGAGGCAGGGTGCTGCTGGGGCCAACGTCCTGACTTTC. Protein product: CAWRQGAAGANVLTF.

The CDR3 nucleotides are TGTGCCAGCAGTGAAAGGCCCCGGGCCCCTGACGAGCAGTACGTC. It translates to CASSERPRAPDEQYV. The V gene is TRBV2, the J gene TRBJ2-7; D ambiguous. The germline V gene encodes CDR1 SNHLY and CDR2 FYNNEI. Between the trimmed V and J ends, which lost 2 bases and 5 bases, there was a span of 16 bases. The CDR3 is 15 amino acids.

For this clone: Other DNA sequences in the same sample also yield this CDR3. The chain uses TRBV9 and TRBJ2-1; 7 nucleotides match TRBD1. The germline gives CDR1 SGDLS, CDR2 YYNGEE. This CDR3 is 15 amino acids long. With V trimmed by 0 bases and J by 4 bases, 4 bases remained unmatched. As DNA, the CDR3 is TGTGCCAGCAGCGTAGGACAGGGCGGTTACAATGAGCAGTTCTTC. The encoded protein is CASSVGQGGYNEQFF.

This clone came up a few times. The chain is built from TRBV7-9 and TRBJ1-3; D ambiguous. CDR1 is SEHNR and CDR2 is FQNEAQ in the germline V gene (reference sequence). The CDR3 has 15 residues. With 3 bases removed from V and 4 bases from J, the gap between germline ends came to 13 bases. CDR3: CASSFMSGQGNTIYF. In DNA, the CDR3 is TGTGCCAGCAGCTTCATGTCGGGTCAAGGAAACACCATATATTTT.

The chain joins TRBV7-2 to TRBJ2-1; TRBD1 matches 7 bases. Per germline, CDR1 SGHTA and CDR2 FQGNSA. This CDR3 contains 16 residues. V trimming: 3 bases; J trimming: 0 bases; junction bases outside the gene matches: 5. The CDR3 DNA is TGTGCCAGCAGCTTTTTGACAGGGAGCTCCTACAATGAGCAGTTCTTC. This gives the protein CASSFLTGSSYNEQFF.

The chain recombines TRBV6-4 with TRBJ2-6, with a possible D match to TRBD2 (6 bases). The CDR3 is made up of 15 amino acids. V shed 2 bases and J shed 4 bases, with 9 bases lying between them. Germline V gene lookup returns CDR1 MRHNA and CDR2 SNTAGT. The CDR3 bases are TGTGCCAGCAGTGACGAGGCGGGAGGGGCCAACGTCCTGACTTTC. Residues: CASSDEAGGANVLTF.

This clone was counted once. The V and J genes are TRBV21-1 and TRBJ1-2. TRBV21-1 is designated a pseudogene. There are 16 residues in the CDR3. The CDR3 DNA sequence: TGTGCCAGCAGCAAAGTGGTCTGCATCCTTAACTATGGCTACACCTTC. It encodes CASSKVVCILNYGYTF.

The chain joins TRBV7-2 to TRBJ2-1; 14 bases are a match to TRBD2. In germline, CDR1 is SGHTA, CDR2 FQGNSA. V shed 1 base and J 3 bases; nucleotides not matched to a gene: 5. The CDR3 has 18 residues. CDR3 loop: CASSLGLGLAGDYNEQFF. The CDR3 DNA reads TGTGCCAGCAGCTTAGGGTTGGGACTAGCGGGGGACTACAATGAGCAGTTCTTC. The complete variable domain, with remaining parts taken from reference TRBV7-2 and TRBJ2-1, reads GAGVSQSPSNKVTEKGKDVELRCDPISGHTALYWYRQSLGQGLEFLIYFQGNSAPDKSGLPSDRFSAERTGGSVSTLTIQRTQQEDSAVYLCASSLGLGLAGDYNEQFFGPGTRLTVL.

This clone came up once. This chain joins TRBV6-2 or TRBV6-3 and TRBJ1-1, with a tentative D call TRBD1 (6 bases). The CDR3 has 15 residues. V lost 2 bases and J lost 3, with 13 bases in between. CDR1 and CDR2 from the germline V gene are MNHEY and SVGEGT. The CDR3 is CASSYAIRGDTEAFF. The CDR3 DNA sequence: TGTGCCAGCAGTTACGCTATCAGGGGAGACACTGAAGCTTTCTTT.

The CDR3 loop reads CASSLRLAGGTDTQYF. CDR3 sequence (DNA): TGTGCCAGCAGCTTAAGGCTAGCGGGGGGGACGGATACGCAGTATTTT. This rearrangement joins TRBV11-2 to TRBJ2-3; 12 positions match TRBD2. This CDR3 has 16 residues. Trimming cost V 2 bases and J 6 bases; bases outside gene matches: 6. The germline CDR1 and CDR2 sequences are SGHAT and FQNNGV.

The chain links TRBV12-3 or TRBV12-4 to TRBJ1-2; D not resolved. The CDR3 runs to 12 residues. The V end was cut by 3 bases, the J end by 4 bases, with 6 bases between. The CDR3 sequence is CASSFPLYGYTF. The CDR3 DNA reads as TGTGCCAGCAGTTTTCCCCTCTATGGCTACACCTTC.